These T cell receptor beta chains were read from a single sample in a study of regulatory T cells in long-lasting Graves disease. TCRdb called the multiplex PCR reads again in MiXCR, with one record for every CDR3 protein. The sample has hundreds of thousands of distinct CDR3 sequences; 25% to 35% are singletons. Sequencing was performed on peripheral blood mononuclear cells (PBMCs), taken when the disease was refractory, from a patient treated with antithyroid drugs. These receptors originate from a female donor with Graves disease. Each CDR3 is given with its conserved first and last residue. The D gene is left open where the match is weak. Some rows mark clone size as missing; the rest say once, few, many or name a class of expanded clone.

d_gene: TRBD1; abundance: NA; j_gene: TRBJ1-2; v_gene: TRBV12-3/TRBV12-4; CDR3aa: CASSLVGQTNGHTF; CDR3nt: TGTGCCAGCAGTTTGGTGGGACAGACGAATGGCCACACCTTC
d_gene: TRBD1; abundance: NA; j_gene: TRBJ1-1; v_gene: TRBV12-3/TRBV12-4; CDR3aa: CASSFPGQGPPNTEAFF; CDR3nt: TGTGCCAGCAGTTTCCCGGGACAGGGGCCCCCTAACACTGAAGCTTTCTTT
d_gene: NA; abundance: NA; j_gene: TRBJ2-7; v_gene: TRBV5-1; CDR3aa: CASSLPPYEQYF; CDR3nt: TGCGCCAGCAGCTTGCCCCCCTACGAGCAGTACTTC
d_gene: TRBD2; abundance: many; j_gene: TRBJ2-2; v_gene: TRBV11-3; CDR3aa: CASSFKAGAVNTGELFF; CDR3nt: TGTGCCAGCAGCTTTAAGGCGGGAGCCGTAAACACCGGGGAGCTGTTTTTT
d_gene: NA; abundance: many; j_gene: TRBJ1-6; v_gene: TRBV10-2; CDR3aa: CASKEGPNSPLHF; CDR3nt: TGCGCCAGCAAAGAGGGCCCTAATTCACCCCTCCACTTT
d_gene: NA; abundance: NA; j_gene: TRBJ1-1; v_gene: TRBV5-1; CDR3aa: CASSMGPGNTEAFF; CDR3nt: TGCGCCAGCAGCATGGGGCCCGGGAACACTGAAGCTTTCTTT
d_gene: TRBD1; abundance: many; j_gene: TRBJ1-1; v_gene: TRBV28; CDR3aa: CASSFTGGDGTAFF; CDR3nt: TGTGCCAGCAGTTTCACAGGGGGAGATGGGACAGCTTTCTTT
d_gene: NA; abundance: NA; j_gene: TRBJ2-7; v_gene: TRBV7-9; CDR3aa: CASSYPTRGDYEQYF; CDR3nt: TGTGCCAGCAGCTATCCGACAAGGGGCGACTACGAGCAGTACTTC
d_gene: NA; abundance: once; j_gene: TRBJ2-5; v_gene: TRBV4-1; CDR3aa: CASSQGGVRGETQYF; CDR3nt: TGCGCCAGCAGCCAAGGCGGCGTTAGGGGAGAGACCCAGTACTTC
d_gene: NA; abundance: many; j_gene: TRBJ1-5; v_gene: TRBV28; CDR3aa: CASSLGGLSNQPQHF; CDR3nt: TGTGCCAGCAGCCTTGGGGGCCTGAGCAATCAGCCCCAGCATTTT
d_gene: TRBD2; abundance: many; j_gene: TRBJ2-2; v_gene: TRBV2; CDR3aa: CASKWREGRLGGELFF; CDR3nt: TGTGCCAGCAAGTGGCGGGAGGGCCGCTTGGGCGGGGAGCTGTTTTTT
d_gene: TRBD2; abundance: NA; j_gene: TRBJ2-1; v_gene: TRBV20-1; CDR3aa: CSAILAGANEQFF; CDR3nt: TGCAGTGCTATACTAGCGGGAGCCAATGAGCAGTTCTTC
d_gene: TRBD2; abundance: few; j_gene: TRBJ2-7; v_gene: TRBV20-1; CDR3aa: CSARVSAGAGREQYF; CDR3nt: TGCAGTGCTAGAGTATCAGCGGGAGCGGGGAGAGAGCAGTACTTC
d_gene: NA; abundance: many; j_gene: TRBJ1-2; v_gene: TRBV2; CDR3aa: CASSEGGRDYGYTF; CDR3nt: TGTGCCAGCAGTGAAGGTGGAAGGGACTATGGCTACACCTTC
d_gene: TRBD1; abundance: many; j_gene: TRBJ1-5; v_gene: TRBV6-2/TRBV6-3; CDR3aa: CASTRTGDGQPQHF; CDR3nt: TGTGCCAGCACCCGGACAGGGGACGGACAGCCCCAGCATTTT
d_gene: NA; abundance: NA; j_gene: TRBJ2-7; v_gene: TRBV30; CDR3aa: CALSGGASYEQYF; CDR3nt: TGTGCCCTCTCAGGAGGGGCCTCCTACGAGCAGTACTTC
d_gene: NA; abundance: few; j_gene: TRBJ1-1; v_gene: TRBV28; CDR3aa: CASKSGPLNTEAFF; CDR3nt: TGTGCCAGCAAATCGGGGCCCTTGAACACTGAAGCTTTCTTT
d_gene: TRBD1; abundance: few; j_gene: TRBJ1-5; v_gene: TRBV19; CDR3aa: CASRDRGQGKQPQHF; CDR3nt: TGTGCCAGTAGGGATAGGGGACAGGGGAAGCAGCCCCAGCATTTT
d_gene: NA; abundance: few; j_gene: TRBJ1-5; v_gene: TRBV2; CDR3aa: CASSDRVYQPQHF; CDR3nt: TGTGCCAGCAGTGACAGGGTGTATCAGCCCCAGCATTTT
d_gene: NA; abundance: many; j_gene: TRBJ1-1; v_gene: TRBV6-1; CDR3aa: CASQRENTEAFF; CDR3nt: TGTGCCAGCCAGCGGGAAAACACTGAAGCTTTCTTT
d_gene: NA; abundance: NA; j_gene: TRBJ1-2; v_gene: TRBV5-1; CDR3aa: CASSSPQGYYGYTF; CDR3nt: TGCGCCAGCAGCTCGCCCCAAGGCTACTATGGCTACACCTTC
d_gene: NA; abundance: NA; j_gene: TRBJ1-1; v_gene: TRBV20-1; CDR3aa: CSARAGSEAFF; CDR3nt: TGCAGTGCTAGAGCGGGCAGTGAAGCTTTCTTT
d_gene: NA; abundance: few; j_gene: TRBJ2-7; v_gene: TRBV6-1; CDR3aa: CASSETDSSYEQYF; CDR3nt: TGTGCCAGCAGTGAGACGGACAGTTCCTACGAGCAGTACTTC
d_gene: TRBD1; abundance: few; j_gene: TRBJ2-5; v_gene: TRBV30; CDR3aa: CAWRGTGVETQYF; CDR3nt: TGTGCCTGGAGGGGGACAGGGGTCGAGACCCAGTACTTC
d_gene: TRBD1; abundance: NA; j_gene: TRBJ2-7; v_gene: TRBV12-5; CDR3aa: CASGLSPGQGSYEQYF; CDR3nt: TGTGCTAGTGGCCTTAGCCCGGGACAGGGGTCCTACGAGCAGTACTTC